These 21 T cell receptor beta chains came from one sample sequenced in a study of blood T cell repertoires in COVID-19 (dated by TCRdb to 2020 to 2021). Library generation was performed with the immunoSEQ multiplex PCR assay. In TCRdb, the immuneACCESS table is reduced to in-frame sequences with V and J assigned. These tables do not hold every clone; where another copy was compared, an unresolved V gene accounts for under half, and the others remain unexplained. This sample lists some 100,000 clones; roughly 80% were detected once. 2% to 3% of the sample lies in the top ten. The specimen sequenced was peripheral blood. These receptors were taken from a man in his fifties with acute or convalescent COVID-19.

This chain joins TRBV4-2 and TRBJ2-7; 8 nucleotides agree with TRBD2. Looked up from germline, CDR1 is LGHNA and CDR2 is YNFKEQ. V trimming: 4 bases; J trimming: 2 bases; junction bases outside the gene matches: 4. CDR3 size: 14 residues. CDR3 sequence (DNA): TGTGCCAGCAGCCCTAGCGGGCAGACCTACGAGCAGTACTTC. Its translation: CASSPSGQTYEQYF.

The rearrangement uses TRBV14 and TRBJ2-1; 8 bases align to TRBD1. This CDR3 comprises 16 residues. Trimming at V came to 2 bases and at J to 4 bases, leaving 7 bases not matched to a gene. Per germline, CDR1 SGHDN and CDR2 FVKESK. The CDR3 region is CASSQSGTGKYNEQFF. DNA for the CDR3: TGTGCCAGCAGCCAAAGTGGGACAGGAAAATACAATGAGCAGTTCTTC.

The chain recombines TRBV18 with TRBJ1-4; D is unresolved. This CDR3 region has 14 residues. The V and J ends lost 5 bases and 0 bases respectively, with 7 bases between them. From germline, CDR1 is KGHSH and CDR2 LQKENI. The DNA for the CDR3 is TGTGCCAGCTCAAACTTGGCAACTAATGAAAAACTGTTTTTT. Residues: CASSNLATNEKLFF. Based on the CDR3 plus reference TRBV18 and TRBJ1-4, the full variable domain is NAGVMQNPRHLVRRRGQEARLRCSPMKGHSHVYWYRQLPEEGLKFMVYLQKENIIDESGMPKERFSAEFPKEGPSILRIQQVVRGDSAAYFCASSNLATNEKLFFGSGTQLSVL.

This chain links TRBV11-3 with TRBJ1-1; D call uncertain. V was shortened by 5 bases and J by 3 bases, with 10 bases between the two germline ends. The CDR3 runs to 13 residues. Germline CDR1 and CDR2: SGHNT and YENEEA. CDR3 region: CASSLDGHTEAFF. The CDR3 coding sequence is TGTGCCAGCAGCCTGGATGGGCACACTGAAGCTTTCTTT. The whole variable domain, filled in from reference TRBV11-3 and TRBJ1-1, reads EAGVVQSPRYKIIEKKQPVAFWCNPISGHNTLYWYLQNLGQGPELLIRYENEEAVDDSQLPKDRFSAERLKGVDSTLKIQPAELGDSAVYLCASSLDGHTEAFFGQGTRLTVV.

This chain uses TRBV7-8 with TRBJ1-3, with D unclear. The CDR3 length is 15 residues. CDR1 and CDR2 (germline): SGHVS, FQNEAQ. V was trimmed by 1 base and J by 1 base, leaving 8 bases between them. The CDR3 sequence: CASSLVRGSGNTIYF. CDR3 nucleotide sequence: TGTGCCAGCAGCTTAGTTCGGGGATCTGGAAACACCATATATTTT.

The sample holds a few counts of this clone. The rearrangement links TRBV11-1 to TRBJ2-1, with 7 bases identical to TRBD2. Per germline, CDR1 SGHAT and CDR2 FQDESV (reference sequence). V was pared by 4 bases and J by 8 bases, with 14 bases of the junction left unmatched. CDR3 size: 16 residues. The CDR3 DNA reads TGTGCCAGCAGCTCAAGGGTCGGGGAGGGCCGGTATGAGCAGTTCTTC. Its protein product is CASSSRVGEGRYEQFF.

The chain is built from TRBV29-1 and TRBJ1-2; D gene unclear. CDR1 SQVTM and CDR2 ANQGSEA come from the germline V gene. V shed 3 bases and J shed 3 bases, with 8 bases lying between them. This CDR3 is built from 12 residues. The CDR3 nucleotides read TGCAGCGTTGAGAACGGGGACTATGGCTACACCTTC. As protein: CSVENGDYGYTF.

The J gene is TRBJ2-1, the V gene TRBV7-2, with 11 nucleotides matching TRBD2. V trimming: 4 bases; J trimming: 1 base; junction bases outside the gene matches: 6. Germline CDR1 is SGHTA and CDR2 is FQGNSA. The CDR3 extends over 17 amino acids. Here the CDR3 DNA reads TGTGCCAGCAGCTACAGGACTAGCGGGCCTTCCTACAATGAGCAGTTCTTC. Translation: CASSYRTSGPSYNEQFF.

The genes are TRBV10-3 and TRBJ1-3, with a tentative D call TRBD1 (5 bases). This CDR3 spans 20 amino acids. Trimming stripped 3 bases from V and 4 bases from J, with 28 bases between. CDR1 is ENHRY, CDR2 SYGVKD, per germline. The chain's CDR3 is CAISDLPGGPVSSSGNTIYF. CDR3 sequence (DNA): TGTGCCATCAGTGACCTCCCCGGGGGACCGGTTTCATCGAGCGGAAACACCATATATTTT.

In nucleotides, the CDR3 is TGTGCCAGCAGCTTGGAAGCGGGGCACTACGAGCAGTACTTC. Its protein is CASSLEAGHYEQYF. This sequence joins TRBV5-4 and TRBJ2-7; 7 bases match TRBD2. Germline V gene sequence: CDR1 SGHNT, CDR2 YYREEE (reference sequence). This CDR3 region has 14 residues. V shed 0 bases, J shed 3 bases, and the junction held 3 bases outside the gene matches.

This chain joins TRBV10-1 and TRBJ1-4, with unresolved D. The germline V and J ends were trimmed by 3 bases and 5 bases, with 4 bases remaining between them. This CDR3 spans 12 amino acids. Germline V CDR1 and CDR2: WNHNN, SYGVQD (reference sequence). The DNA of the CDR3 is TGCGCCAGCAGTGACTCGAATGAAAAACTGTTTTTT. It is translated as CASSDSNEKLFF.

The chain recombines TRBV27 with TRBJ2-5; 13 bases match TRBD2. The CDR3 runs to 16 residues. Per the germline V gene, CDR1 is MNHEY and CDR2 is SMNVEV (reference sequence). Losses at the gene ends were 5 bases for V and 2 bases for J; bases not matched to a gene: 5. The CDR3 sequence: CASSTLAGGGQETQYF. In DNA, the CDR3 is TGTGCCAGCAGTACACTAGCGGGAGGGGGTCAAGAGACCCAGTACTTC.

This rearrangement joins TRBV30 to TRBJ2-2; the D gene is possibly TRBD2 (7 bases). V lost 0 bases, J lost 3 bases, and 8 bases lay in between. Germline values: CDR1 GTSNPN, CDR2 SVGIG (reference sequence). The CDR3 is made up of 14 amino acids. CDR3: CAWSVGGHTGELFF. The CDR3, as DNA: TGTGCCTGGAGTGTGGGGGGGCACACCGGGGAGCTGTTTTTT.

The DNA of the CDR3 is TGTGCCAGCAGTAAGACAGGAAATAGCAATCAGCCCCAGCATTTT. Its translation is CASSKTGNSNQPQHF. The J gene is TRBJ1-5, the V gene TRBV2; tentative D call: TRBD1 (6 bases). V was shortened by 5 bases and J by 0 bases, with 11 bases between the two germline ends. The CDR3 has 15 residues. CDR1 and CDR2 from the germline V gene are SNHLY and FYNNEI.

This sequence joins TRBV30 and TRBJ1-1; D is perhaps TRBD1 (5 bases). The CDR3 is 12 amino acids. Looked up from germline, CDR1 is GTSNPN and CDR2 is SVGIG (reference sequence). V gave up 8 bases and J gave up 1 base, with 11 bases separating them. CDR3 region: CARRQPNTEAFF. The DNA of the CDR3 is TGTGCCCGAAGACAGCCGAACACTGAAGCTTTCTTT.

The rearrangement links TRBV4-1 to TRBJ1-2; 10 bases map to TRBD1. With V trimmed by 0 bases and J by 6 bases, 7 bases remained unmatched. This CDR3 region has 16 residues. Germline V CDR1 and CDR2: MGHRA, YSYEKL. CDR3 residues: CASSQDLRQGANGYTF. The CDR3 DNA reads as TGCGCCAGCAGCCAAGATCTAAGACAGGGGGCGAATGGCTACACCTTC.

The chain recombines TRBV7-9 with TRBJ1-5; TRBD1 aligns across 8 bases. This CDR3 comprises 14 residues. Per the germline V gene, CDR1 is SEHNR and CDR2 is FQNEAQ (reference sequence). With 4 bases clipped from V and 3 bases from J, the junction kept 2 bases outside the gene matches. This CDR3 reads CASSSDRDNQPQHF. The CDR3 bases are TGTGCCAGCAGCTCGGACAGGGACAATCAGCCCCAGCATTTT.

The chain is built from TRBV6-5 and TRBJ1-1; D is uncertain. The germline V gene has CDR1 MNHEY and CDR2 SVGAGI. Trimming took off 8 bases at V and 6 bases at J, with 19 bases between the two ends. CDR3 length: 14 residues. CDR3 bases: TGTGCCAGCCCCGCTACACGGGAAGGGCCTGAAGCTTTCTTT. Amino acids: CASPATREGPEAFF.

V and J are TRBV19 and TRBJ1-1; 7 nucleotides line up with TRBD1. Germline V gene lookup returns CDR1 LNHDA and CDR2 SQIVND (reference sequence). The CDR3 length is 16 residues. Germline trimming cut 8 bases from V and 3 bases from J; bases unmatched to any gene: 15. The CDR3 DNA reads TGTGCCAGTGGGGGCCGAGGGGGCGTTGCGGACACTGAAGCTTTCTTT. This gives the protein CASGGRGGVADTEAFF.

In its sample, this clone was seen a few times. The chain uses TRBV5-4 and TRBJ2-7; TRBD2 is a possible D gene (5 bases). The V gene's germline CDR1 is SGHNT and CDR2 YYREEE (reference sequence). The CDR3 runs to 12 residues. Trimming left V 2 bases short and J 5 bases short, with 8 bases between. As DNA, the CDR3 is TGTGCCAGCAGCTTCTGGGGAGACGAGCAGTACTTC. As protein: CASSFWGDEQYF.

This chain joins TRBV24-1 and TRBJ2-1, with 10 bases fitting TRBD2. V trimming: 1 base; J trimming: 2 bases; junction bases outside the gene matches: 4. The CDR3 is 17 amino acids. Germline CDR1 and CDR2: KGHDR and SFDVKD. The DNA for the CDR3 is TGTGCCACCAGTGATTTTGGGACTAGCGAAGCCTACAATGAGCAGTTCTTC. It encodes CATSDFGTSEAYNEQFF.